This section outlines one T cell receptor beta chain sequence together with its context. Its antigen is unknown. This entry belongs to a study of cytomegalovirus exposure and HLA in healthy donors. Study-level points and caveats: The study flagged approximately 180 TCR beta chains as cytomegalovirus-associated. Through in vitro validation, three CMV-associated chains were shown to be specific for CMV antigens.

While unrecorded immune exposures were likely, the donors were nominally healthy when sampled. The PCR was carried out with 60 Vbeta primers and 13 Jbeta primers. Clones were read by immunoSEQ multiplex PCR, and TCRdb kept only the in-frame ones, dropping some. There are about 160,000 clones in the sample; more than 65% occur only once, and roughly 1.3% lies in the top ten. This CDR3 has 18 amino acids. Germline V lookup: CDR1 SGDLS, CDR2 YYNGEE. V lost 0 bases and J lost 4; bases outside the gene matches: 11. Input material: PBMCs. The V gene is TRBV9, the J gene TRBJ2-2; 8 bases are shared with TRBD2. The sequence came from a man aged 25 to 40 in good health and CMV-seronegative. The CDR3 is CASSVGPGGAGGTGELFF. The CDR3 coding sequence is TGTGCCAGCAGCGTAGGCCCCGGGGGGGCAGGCGGCACCGGGGAGCTGTTTTTT.